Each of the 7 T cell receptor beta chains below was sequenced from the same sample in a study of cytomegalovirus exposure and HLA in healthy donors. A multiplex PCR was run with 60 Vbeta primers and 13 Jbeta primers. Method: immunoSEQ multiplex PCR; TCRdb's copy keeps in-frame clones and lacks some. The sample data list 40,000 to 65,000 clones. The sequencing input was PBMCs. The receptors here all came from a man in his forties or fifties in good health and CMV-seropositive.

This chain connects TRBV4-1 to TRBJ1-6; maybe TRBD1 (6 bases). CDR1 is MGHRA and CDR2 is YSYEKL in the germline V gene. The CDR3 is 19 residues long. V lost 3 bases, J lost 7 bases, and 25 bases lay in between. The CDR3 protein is CASSHKILQGIGKNSPLHF. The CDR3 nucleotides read TGCGCCAGCAGCCATAAGATCTTACAGGGAATAGGTAAGAATTCACCCCTCCACTTT.

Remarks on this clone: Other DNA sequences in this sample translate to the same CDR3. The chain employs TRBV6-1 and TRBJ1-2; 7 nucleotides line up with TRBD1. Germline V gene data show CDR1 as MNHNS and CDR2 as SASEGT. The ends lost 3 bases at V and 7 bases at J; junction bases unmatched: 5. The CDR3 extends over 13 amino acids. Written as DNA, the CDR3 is TGTGCCAGCAGTGACGGAGGGGGCTTTGGCTACACCTTC. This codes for CASSDGGGFGYTF.

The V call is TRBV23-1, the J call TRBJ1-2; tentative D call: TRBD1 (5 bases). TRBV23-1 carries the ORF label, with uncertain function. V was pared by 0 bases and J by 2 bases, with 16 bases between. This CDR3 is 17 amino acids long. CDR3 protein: CASSQSKLDTLNYGYTF. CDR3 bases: TGCGCCAGCAGTCAATCGAAATTGGACACGCTGAACTATGGCTACACCTTC.

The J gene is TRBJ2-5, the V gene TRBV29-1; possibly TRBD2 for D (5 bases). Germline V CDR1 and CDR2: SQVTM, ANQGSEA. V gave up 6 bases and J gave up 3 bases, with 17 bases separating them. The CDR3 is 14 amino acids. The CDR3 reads CSVETGFGEETQYF. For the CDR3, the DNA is TGCAGCGTAGAAACCGGGTTCGGGGAAGAGACCCAGTACTTC.

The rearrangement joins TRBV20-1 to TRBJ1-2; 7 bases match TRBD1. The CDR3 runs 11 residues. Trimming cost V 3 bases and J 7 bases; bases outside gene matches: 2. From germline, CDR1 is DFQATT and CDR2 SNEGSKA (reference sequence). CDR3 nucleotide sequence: TGCAGTGCTAGCCGGGACAGTGGCTACACCTTC. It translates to CSASRDSGYTF.

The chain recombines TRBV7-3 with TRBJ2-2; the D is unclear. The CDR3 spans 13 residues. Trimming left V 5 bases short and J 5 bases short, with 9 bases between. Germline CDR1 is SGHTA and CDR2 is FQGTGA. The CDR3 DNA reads TGTGCCAGCAGCATAGAAAGAACCGGGGAGCTGTTTTTT. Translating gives CASSIERTGELFF.

The CDR3 here is CSAGQVYNEQFF. The CDR3 DNA sequence: TGCAGCGCGGGACAGGTATACAATGAGCAGTTCTTC. This chain links TRBV29-1 with TRBJ2-1; TRBD1 aligns across 8 bases. Germline loops: CDR1 SQVTM, CDR2 ANQGSEA. The CDR3 extends over 12 amino acids. The V gene end was trimmed by 7 bases and the J gene end by 4 bases; junction bases not matched to a gene: 3.